This T cell receptor beta chain was profiled in a study of control samples from healthy donors and cancer patients. The CDR3 contains 13 residues. Germline loops: CDR1 SGHTA, CDR2 FQGTGA. With 6 bases removed from V and 4 bases from J, the gap between germline ends came to 12 bases. Sequencing was performed with immunoSEQ multiplex PCR; in TCRdb, only in-frame clones are kept and a portion is missing. The sample holds approximately 140,000 clones, about 85% seen once. Sequencing was carried out using blood. This chain connects TRBV7-3 to TRBJ1-2; no clear D. This TCR derives from a woman aged 30 to 39 in good health. CDR3 in amino acids: CASREGEGYGYTF. In DNA, the CDR3 is TGTGCCAGCAGGGAGGGAGAGGGCTATGGCTACACCTTC.